A selection of T cell receptor beta chains follows, all from one sample in a study of T cell responses to AZD1222 COVID-19 vaccine. Profiling relied on immunoSEQ multiplex PCR, and the TCRdb table lists in-frame clones only, not all of them. The table has tens of thousands of clones, approximately 90% seen once. The starting material was peripheral blood, obtained on day 0 of MenACWY control vaccination. Receptors were obtained from an adult in good health. Each CDR3 is given with its conserved first and last residue. D genes are given only for firm matches. Not every row has a clone size; where given, it reads once, few, many or a size class.

V gene,D gene,J gene,clone size,CDR3 protein,CDR3 DNA
TRBV9,TRBD1,TRBJ1-2,NA,CASSIDRDRGWDGYTF,TGTGCCAGCAGCATCGACCGGGACAGGGGGTGGGATGGCTACACCTTC
TRBV7-2,NA,TRBJ1-3,NA,CASSLQNSGNTIYF,TGTGCCAGCAGCTTACAAAACTCTGGAAACACCATATATTTT
TRBV27,NA,TRBJ1-3,NA,CASSLWPEGNTIYF,TGTGCCAGCAGTTTATGGCCGGAAGGAAACACCATATATTTT
TRBV10-2,NA,TRBJ1-2,NA,CASSSEGRYGYTF,TGCGCCAGCAGCTCGGAAGGGAGGTATGGCTACACCTTC
TRBV9,NA,TRBJ1-2,NA,CASSVVGTAVNYTF,TGTGCCAGCAGCGTAGTCGGGACCGCTGTCAACTACACCTTC
TRBV7-2,TRBD2,TRBJ2-7,NA,CASSWEGSYEQYF,TGTGCCAGCAGCTGGGAGGGTTCCTACGAGCAGTACTTC
TRBV7-3,NA,TRBJ2-1,NA,CASSLIKSGGQNEQFF,TGTGCCAGCAGCTTAATAAAATCGGGCGGGCAGAATGAGCAGTTCTTC
TRBV5-6,TRBD1,TRBJ1-4,NA,CASSLIDRGSEKLFF,TGTGCCAGCAGCTTGATCGACAGGGGGAGTGAAAAACTGTTTTTT
TRBV28,TRBD1,TRBJ1-5,NA,CASSSTGGKGNQPQHF,TGTGCCAGCAGTTCGACAGGGGGCAAGGGCAATCAGCCCCAGCATTTT
TRBV6-5,NA,TRBJ2-7,NA,CASNPTGTGLEQYF,TGTGCCAGCAATCCGACAGGAACAGGGCTCGAGCAGTACTTC
TRBV28,TRBD2,TRBJ2-7,NA,CASSPPGTSLGEQYF,TGTGCCAGCAGTCCCCCCGGGACTAGTCTCGGCGAGCAGTACTTC
TRBV6-6,NA,TRBJ1-2,NA,CASSPGYGYTF,TGTGCCAGCAGTCCCGGCTATGGCTACACCTTC
TRBV5-5,NA,TRBJ1-5,NA,CASSSGQFNQPQHF,TGTGCCAGCAGCAGCGGACAGTTTAATCAGCCCCAGCATTTT
TRBV6-2/TRBV6-3,NA,TRBJ1-5,NA,CASSYWDVYSNQPQHF,TGTGCCAGCAGTTACTGGGATGTCTATAGCAATCAGCCCCAGCATTTT
TRBV6-2/TRBV6-3,NA,TRBJ1-1,NA,CASSYHVAQPYPMNTEAFF,TGTGCCAGCAGTTACCACGTCGCCCAACCCTACCCTATGAACACTGAAGCTTTCTTT
TRBV28,TRBD1,TRBJ1-2,NA,CASSLGAGGPTYGYTF,TGTGCCAGCAGTTTAGGGGCAGGGGGGCCCACCTATGGCTACACCTTC
TRBV6-5,NA,TRBJ2-3,NA,CASSYTGSPGSTF,TGTGCCAGCAGTTACACTGGATCTCCGGGCTCCACTTTT
TRBV6-5,TRBD2,TRBJ2-1,NA,CASSTGTIYNEQFF,TGTGCCAGCAGTACCGGGACTATTTACAATGAGCAGTTCTTC
TRBV7-2,NA,TRBJ1-6,NA,CASSSTLPVLLNSPLHF,TGTGCCAGCAGCTCGACGTTGCCGGTGCTGCTAAATTCACCCCTCCACTTT
TRBV2,TRBD1,TRBJ2-1,NA,CASRRDRYNEQFF,TGTGCCAGCAGAAGGGACAGGTACAATGAGCAGTTCTTC
TRBV6-4,TRBD1,TRBJ2-3,once,CASSVPGQSTDTQYF,TGTGCCAGCAGTGTCCCGGGACAGTCCACAGATACGCAGTATTTT
TRBV7-9,NA,TRBJ2-5,NA,CASSAGGETQYF,TGTGCCAGCAGCGCCGGAGGAGAGACCCAGTACTTC
TRBV2,NA,TRBJ1-2,NA,CASRGGAGPYGYTF,TGTGCCAGTAGAGGGGGGGCCGGACCCTATGGCTACACCTTC
TRBV7-8,NA,TRBJ1-1,NA,CASSLGGEAFF,TGTGCCAGCAGCCTTGGGGGGGAAGCTTTCTTT
TRBV7-6,TRBD1,TRBJ1-3,NA,CASSLGRTGAGTIYF,TGTGCCAGCAGCTTAGGACGGACAGGGGCTGGCACCATATATTTT
TRBV5-6,NA,TRBJ1-1,once,CASSLAGTQKEAFF,TGTGCCAGCAGCTTGGCCGGGACACAAAAAGAAGCTTTCTTT
TRBV10-3,NA,TRBJ1-3,NA,CAIRREMMNTIYF,TGTGCCATCAGGCGGGAGATGATGAACACCATATATTTT
TRBV4-3,NA,TRBJ1-3,NA,CASSRERSTFSGNTIYF,TGCGCCAGCAGCCGGGAGAGGAGCACTTTCTCTGGAAACACCATATATTTT
TRBV6-1,TRBD1,TRBJ1-1,NA,CASSEATGGWTEAFF,TGTGCCAGCAGTGAAGCTACAGGGGGGTGGACTGAAGCTTTCTTT
TRBV6-5,NA,TRBJ2-7,NA,CASSPGLLGEQYF,TGTGCCAGCAGTCCCGGACTCCTGGGGGAGCAGTACTTC
TRBV7-2,TRBD1,TRBJ1-2,NA,CASSTNGQGKAGYTF,TGTGCCAGCAGCACAAACGGACAGGGTAAAGCTGGCTACACCTTC
TRBV4-3,NA,TRBJ2-2,NA,CASSAGTRDTGELFF,TGCGCCAGCAGCGCCGGGACGAGGGACACCGGGGAGCTGTTTTTT
TRBV6-1,NA,TRBJ1-2,NA,CASSDRGDGGYTF,TGTGCCAGCAGTGATAGGGGTGACGGTGGCTACACCTTC